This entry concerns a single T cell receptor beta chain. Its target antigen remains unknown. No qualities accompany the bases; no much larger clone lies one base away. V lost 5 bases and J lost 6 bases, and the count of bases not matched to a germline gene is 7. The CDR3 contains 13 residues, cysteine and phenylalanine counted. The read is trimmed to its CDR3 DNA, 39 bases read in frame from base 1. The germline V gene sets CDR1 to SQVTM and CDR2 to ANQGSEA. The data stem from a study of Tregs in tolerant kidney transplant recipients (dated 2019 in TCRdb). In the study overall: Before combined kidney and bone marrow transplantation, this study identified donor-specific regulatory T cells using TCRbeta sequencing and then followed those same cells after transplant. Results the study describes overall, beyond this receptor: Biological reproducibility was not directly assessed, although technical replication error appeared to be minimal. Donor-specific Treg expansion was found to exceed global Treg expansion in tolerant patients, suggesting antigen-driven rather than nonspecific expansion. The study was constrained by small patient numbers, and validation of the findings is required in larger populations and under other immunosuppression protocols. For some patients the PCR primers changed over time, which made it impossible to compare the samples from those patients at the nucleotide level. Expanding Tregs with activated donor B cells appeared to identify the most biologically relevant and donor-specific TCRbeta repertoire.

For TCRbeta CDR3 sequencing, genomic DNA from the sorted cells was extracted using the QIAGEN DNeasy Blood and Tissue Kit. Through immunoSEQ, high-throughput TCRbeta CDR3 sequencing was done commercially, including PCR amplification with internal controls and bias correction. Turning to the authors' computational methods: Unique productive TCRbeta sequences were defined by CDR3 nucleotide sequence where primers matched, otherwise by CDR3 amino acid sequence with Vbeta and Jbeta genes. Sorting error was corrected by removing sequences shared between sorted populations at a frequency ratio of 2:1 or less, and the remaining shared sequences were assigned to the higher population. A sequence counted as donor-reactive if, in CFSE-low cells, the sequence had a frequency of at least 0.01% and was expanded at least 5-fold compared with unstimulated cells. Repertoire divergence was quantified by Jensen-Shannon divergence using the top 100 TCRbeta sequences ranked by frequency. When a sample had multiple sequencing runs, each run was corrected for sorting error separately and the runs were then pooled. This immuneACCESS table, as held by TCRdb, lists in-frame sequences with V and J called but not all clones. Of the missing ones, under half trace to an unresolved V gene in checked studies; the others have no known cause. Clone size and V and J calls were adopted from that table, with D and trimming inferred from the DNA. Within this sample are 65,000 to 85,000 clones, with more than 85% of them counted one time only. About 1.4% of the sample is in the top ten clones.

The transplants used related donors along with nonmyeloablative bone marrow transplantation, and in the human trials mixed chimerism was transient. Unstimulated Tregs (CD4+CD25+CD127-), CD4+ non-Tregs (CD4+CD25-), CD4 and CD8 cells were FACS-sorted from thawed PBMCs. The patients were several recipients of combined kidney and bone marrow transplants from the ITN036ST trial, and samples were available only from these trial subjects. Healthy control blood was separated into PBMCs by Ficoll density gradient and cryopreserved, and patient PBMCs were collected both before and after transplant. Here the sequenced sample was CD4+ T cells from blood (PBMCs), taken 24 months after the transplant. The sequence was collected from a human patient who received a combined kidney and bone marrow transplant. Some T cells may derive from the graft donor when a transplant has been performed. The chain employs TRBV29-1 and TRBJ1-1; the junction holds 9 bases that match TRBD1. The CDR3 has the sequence CSVQTGGVPEAFF. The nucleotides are TGCAGCGTTCAGACAGGGGGGGTCCCTGAAGCTTTCTTT. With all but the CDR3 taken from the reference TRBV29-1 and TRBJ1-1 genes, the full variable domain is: SAVISQKPSRDICQRGTSLTIQCQVDSQVTMMFWYRQQPGQSLTLIATANQGSEATYESGFVIDKFPISRPNLTFSTLTVSNMSPEDSSIYLCSVQTGGVPEAFFGQGTRLTVV.